These 32 T cell receptor beta chains were sequenced from one sample in a study of blood T cell repertoires in COVID-19. Only in-frame clones appear in the TCRdb table, and some are missing; sequencing was by immunoSEQ multiplex PCR. Among 150,000 to 200,000 clones, over 75% were seen once, and the ten largest hold 6%. Sequenced input: PBMCs or T cells enriched from blood (not recorded which). The receptors were gathered from a man aged 40-49 years who had recovered from COVID-19.

The chain uses TRBV5-4 and TRBJ2-5; D is uncertain. The CDR3 covers 13 residues. V lost 4 bases and J lost 4, with 11 bases in between. Germline V gives CDR1 SGHNT, CDR2 YYREEE (reference sequence). CDR3 bases: TGTGCCAGCAGCCCAAGCCTTGGAGAGACCCAGTACTTC. This sequence encodes CASSPSLGETQYF.

The J gene is TRBJ1-1, the V gene TRBV30, with D possibly TRBD1 on 5 matching bases. Between the trimmed V and J ends, which lost 2 bases and 4 bases, there was a span of 11 bases. CDR3 length: 13 residues. The germline V gene has CDR1 GTSNPN and CDR2 SVGIG (reference sequence). The DNA for the CDR3 is TGTGCCTGGAGTAAGGGGCTCGGCACTGAAGCTTTCTTT. Translating it yields CAWSKGLGTEAFF.

Regarding this clone: Other DNA sequences of this sample code for an identical CDR3. This chain joins TRBV9 and TRBJ2-1, with 14 bases that match TRBD2. The CDR3 length is 17 residues. Germline V gene sequence: CDR1 SGDLS, CDR2 YYNGEE. After removal of 0 bases from V and 4 bases from J, the junction contained 3 bases not matched to a gene. As DNA, the CDR3 is TGTGCCAGCAGCGTAGAAGGGACTAGCGGGGGTTACAATGAGCAGTTCTTC. Its protein is CASSVEGTSGGYNEQFF. The full variable domain, rest sourced from reference TRBV9 and TRBJ2-1, is DSGVTQTPKHLITATGQRVTLRCSPRSGDLSVYWYQQSLDQGLQFLIQYYNGEERAKGNILERFSAQQFPDLHSELNLSSLELGDSALYFCASSVEGTSGGYNEQFFGPGTRLTVL.

The CDR3 loop reads CATSDLSRTGIKQETQYF. The CDR3 DNA follows: TGTGCCACCAGTGATTTATCCCGGACAGGGATAAAGCAAGAGACCCAGTACTTC. The chain recombines TRBV24-1 with TRBJ2-5; 8 nucleotides align to TRBD1. The V gene end was trimmed by 1 base and the J gene end by 2 bases; junction bases not matched to a gene: 11. This CDR3 is 18 amino acids long. Germline V gives CDR1 KGHDR, CDR2 SFDVKD.

The rearrangement links TRBV5-6 to TRBJ2-5; TRBD2 aligns across 7 bases. The ends lost 4 bases at V and 4 bases at J; junction bases unmatched: 13. Germline CDR1 reads SGHDT; CDR2 reads YYEEEE. CDR3 size: 16 residues. In nucleotides, the CDR3 is TGTGCCAGCAGCCGATCCGGGACTAAAGAAGGAGAGACCCAGTACTTC. Translated: CASSRSGTKEGETQYF.

The J gene is TRBJ1-6, the V gene TRBV6-5; D is unclear. This CDR3 region has 13 residues. V lost 5 bases to trimming and J lost 7 bases, with 9 bases between them. The germline V gene encodes CDR1 MNHEY and CDR2 SVGAGI. The CDR3 region is CASSRVRNSPLHF. CDR3 bases: TGTGCCAGCAGTCGGGTGAGGAATTCACCCCTCCACTTT.

The chain has TRBV7-3 and TRBJ2-7; 12 nucleotides match TRBD1. Germline-derived CDR1 and CDR2 are SGHTA and FQGTGA. This CDR3 is built from 16 residues. Losses at the gene ends were 2 bases for V and 5 bases for J; bases not matched to a gene: 7. This chain's CDR3 is CASSLGGTGGPNEQYF. CDR3 DNA: TGTGCCAGCAGCTTAGGGGGGACAGGGGGCCCGAACGAGCAGTACTTC.

The chain is built from TRBV30 and TRBJ2-2; TRBD1 is a possible D gene (6 bases). Germline V gene data show CDR1 as GTSNPN and CDR2 as SVGIG (reference sequence). Trimming left V 4 bases short and J 1 base short, with 10 bases between. The CDR3 has 14 amino acids. The CDR3 loop is CAWTGGWNTGELFF. The DNA for the CDR3 is TGTGCCTGGACTGGGGGCTGGAACACCGGGGAGCTGTTTTTT.

This sequence joins TRBV6-5 and TRBJ2-7, with D perhaps TRBD2 (5 bases). Germline assignment: CDR1 MNHEY and CDR2 SVGAGI. The ends were cut back, 4 bases at V and 5 bases at J, with 12 bases in the middle. The CDR3 contains 13 residues. CDR3 residues: CASSSPWRNEQYV. CDR3 coding DNA: TGTGCCAGCAGTTCCCCCTGGAGGAACGAGCAGTACGTC.

This clone was picked up one time. The chain recombines TRBV30 with TRBJ2-3; weak D call: TRBD2 (5 bases). The CDR3 sequence is 13 residues long. Per germline, CDR1 GTSNPN and CDR2 SVGIG (reference sequence). The ends were cut back, 8 bases at V and 5 bases at J, with 17 bases in the middle. CDR3 sequence (DNA): TGTGCCCGCGAGGGCCCTCGGGGAGATACGCAGTATTTT. This sequence encodes CAREGPRGDTQYF.

The rearrangement links TRBV3-1 (or the pseudogene TRBV3-2) to TRBJ2-2; D ambiguous. The V gene lost 4 bases and the J gene lost 5 bases, with 5 bases spanning the gap. Germline assignment: CDR1 LGHDT and CDR2 YNNKEL (reference sequence). The length of the CDR3 is 12 residues. CDR3 sequence: CASSLKTGELFF. For the CDR3, the DNA is TGTGCCAGCAGCCTCAAAACCGGGGAGCTGTTTTTT.

This clone was recorded once. The chain is built from TRBV10-2 and TRBJ2-1; unclear D gene. V gave up 6 bases and J gave up 0 bases, with 15 bases separating them. The CDR3 sequence is 16 residues long. Germline V lookup: CDR1 WSHSY, CDR2 SAAADI. This CDR3 reads CASRRLETGSYNEQFF. CDR3 coding DNA: TGCGCCAGCAGAAGACTTGAGACGGGCTCCTACAATGAGCAGTTCTTC.

The chain carries TRBV4-2 and TRBJ1-1, with 8 bases matching TRBD1. Germline assignment: CDR1 LGHNA and CDR2 YNFKEQ. The V gene end was trimmed by 4 bases and the J gene end by 3 bases; junction bases not matched to a gene: 16. The CDR3 length is 18 residues. The CDR3 protein is CASSRSSDRAIYDTEAFF. CDR3 nucleotide sequence: TGTGCCAGCAGCCGATCATCGGACAGGGCAATCTACGACACTGAAGCTTTCTTT.

This sequence joins TRBV15 and TRBJ1-5; TRBD1 aligns across 11 bases. Trimming took 0 bases from V and 1 from J; bases not matched to a gene: 14. Germline lookup yields CDR1 LNHNV and CDR2 YYDKDF (reference sequence). There are 21 residues in the CDR3. The CDR3 DNA reads TGTGCCACCAGCAGAGATCATCCGGGACAGGGGGAGTGGGGGAGCAATCAGCCCCAGCATTTT. As protein: CATSRDHPGQGEWGSNQPQHF.

J is TRBJ1-6 and V is TRBV5-6; 10 positions match TRBD1. CDR3 length: 15 residues. Germline lookup yields CDR1 SGHDT and CDR2 YYEEEE. Trimming removed 0 bases from V and 10 bases from J; junction bases left unmatched: 4. In nucleotides, the CDR3 is TGTGCCAGCAGCTTGGGGACAGGGGGTTACTCACCCCTCCACTTT. This translates into CASSLGTGGYSPLHF.

This rearrangement joins TRBV27 to TRBJ2-7; maybe TRBD2 (5 bases). Germline CDR1 and CDR2: MNHEY and SMNVEV (reference sequence). Trimming shortened V by 1 base and J by 5 bases, and 15 bases separated the two germline ends. The CDR3 is made up of 15 amino acids. The CDR3 bases are TGTGCCAGCAGTTTATTGGGCGGGTCGGCTAACGAGCAGTACTTC. Translated: CASSLLGGSANEQYF.

The chain joins TRBV19 to TRBJ1-5; TRBD1 is a possible D gene (5 bases). The CDR3 is 14 amino acids. Trimming stripped 0 bases from V and 4 bases from J, with 7 bases between. From germline, CDR1 is LNHDA and CDR2 SQIVND (reference sequence). The CDR3 bases are TGTGCCAGTAGTATAGAGGAGGGGAATCAGCCCCAGCATTTT. Protein: CASSIEEGNQPQHF.

This sequence joins TRBV4-1 and TRBJ1-5; tentatively, D is TRBD1 (6 bases). The CDR3 loop spans 15 amino acids. Germline CDR1 and CDR2: MGHRA and YSYEKL. Trimming cost V 0 bases and J 4 bases, with 10 bases left between them. CDR3 loop: CASSQDDRWNQPQHF. CDR3 sequence (DNA): TGCGCCAGCAGCCAAGATGACAGGTGGAATCAGCCCCAGCATTTT.

The chain combines TRBV2 with TRBJ1-1; D is possibly TRBD1 (5 bases). Trimming removed 6 bases at V and 2 bases at J, with 10 bases between. The CDR3 consists of 13 residues. Germline V gene lookup returns CDR1 SNHLY and CDR2 FYNNEI. CDR3 nucleotides: TGTGCCAGCAGGGACACTTTTAACACTGAAGCTTTCTTT. Translating gives CASRDTFNTEAFF.

The V and J genes are TRBV9 and TRBJ2-3, with D perhaps TRBD1 (6 bases). The V gene's germline CDR1 is SGDLS and CDR2 YYNGEE. V was cut by 0 bases and J by 1 base, with 6 bases left in between. The CDR3 consists of 14 residues. CDR3 DNA sequence: TGTGCCAGCAGCGTAGGACAGGGCACAGATACGCAGTATTTT. It yields the protein CASSVGQGTDTQYF.

V is TRBV10-1 and J is TRBJ2-7, with 11 nucleotides matching TRBD1. From germline, CDR1 is WNHNN and CDR2 SYGVQD (reference sequence). CDR3 length: 14 amino acids. The trim removed 6 bases at V and 4 bases at J, leaving 5 bases unmatched. The CDR3 loop is CASSLGQGVYEQYV. The CDR3 coding sequence is TGCGCCAGCAGCCTGGGACAGGGGGTTTACGAGCAGTACGTC.

On this clone itself: The same CDR3 also results from other DNA sequences found in this sample. The chain links TRBV6-5 to TRBJ1-1, with 7 bases aligning to TRBD1. Looked up from germline, CDR1 is MNHEY and CDR2 is SVGAGI. V was pared by 6 bases and J by 11 bases, with 6 bases of the junction left unmatched. The CDR3 spans 11 residues. In DNA, the CDR3 is TGTGCCAGCAGGAACCAGGGGGTGGCTTTCTTT. Protein: CASRNQGVAFF.

The rearrangement uses TRBV27 and TRBJ1-2, with TRBD1 identical over 9 bases. CDR1 and CDR2 from the germline V gene are MNHEY and SMNVEV (reference sequence). The trim removed 0 bases at V and 8 bases at J, leaving 4 bases unmatched. The CDR3 extends over 14 amino acids. The CDR3 spells CASSLSGQGAGYTF. The CDR3, as DNA: TGTGCCAGCAGTTTATCGGGACAGGGCGCCGGCTACACCTTC.

The sample holds one count of this clone. V gene TRBV5-5 combines with J gene TRBJ1-5, with 9 bases identical to TRBD1. The CDR3 runs to 16 residues. Germline values: CDR1 SGHKS, CDR2 YYEKEE (reference sequence). The junction had 12 bases not matched to a gene; V was cut back by 0 bases and J by 11 bases. The CDR3 region has the DNA TGTGCCAGCAGCTTGGTGGGACAGGGAACGGGTCGGGCCCAGCATTTT. It codes for CASSLVGQGTGRAQHF.

The J gene is TRBJ2-7, the V gene TRBV3-1 (or the pseudogene TRBV3-2); possible D gene TRBD1, 6 bases. The CDR3 runs to 15 residues. Germline CDR1 is LGHDT and CDR2 is YNNKEL (reference sequence). V lost 0 bases to trimming and J lost 0 bases, with 9 bases between them. The CDR3 here is CASSQDQGSSYEQYF. CDR3 bases: TGTGCCAGCAGCCAAGATCAGGGGAGCTCCTACGAGCAGTACTTC.

J is TRBJ1-1 and V is TRBV18; no clear D. The V end lost 6 bases, the J end lost 5 bases, and 13 bases lay between the germline ends. CDR3 length equals 13 residues. Germline CDR1 KGHSH, CDR2 LQKENI. The CDR3 loop reads CASSLGRKTEAFF. CDR3 DNA sequence: TGTGCCAGCTCCCTAGGCCGGAAAACTGAAGCTTTCTTT.

The DNA of the CDR3 is TGCGCCAGCAGCCACGCTCCTACAGGGGGTGGCACCGGGGAGCTGTTTTTT. It translates to CASSHAPTGGGTGELFF. The chain combines TRBV4-1 with TRBJ2-2; 8 bases fit TRBD1. Per the germline V gene, CDR1 is MGHRA and CDR2 is YSYEKL. The V and J ends lost 3 bases and 4 bases, in that order; junction bases with no gene match: 10. The CDR3 spans 17 residues.

The rearrangement uses TRBV6-5 and TRBJ1-3; a weak D match, TRBD1 (5 bases). The CDR3 length is 15 residues. Trimming removed 2 bases from V and 4 bases from J, with 12 bases in between. From germline, CDR1 is MNHEY and CDR2 SVGAGI. The CDR3 bases are TGTGCCAGCAGTTACGGCCAGGGCCAAGGAAACACCATATATTTT. Protein: CASSYGQGQGNTIYF.

In its sample, this clone was seen a few times. The V call is TRBV2, the J call TRBJ2-3, with a possible D match to TRBD2 (6 bases). Deletions cut 8 bases from V and 6 bases from J, with 15 bases between. This CDR3 region has 13 residues. The germline gives CDR1 SNHLY, CDR2 FYNNEI. The CDR3 here is CASHGTFSDTQYF. The CDR3 coding sequence is TGTGCCAGCCACGGGACTTTCAGTGATACGCAGTATTTT.

The chain combines TRBV2 with TRBJ2-3, with 13 bases aligning to TRBD2. This CDR3 has 14 amino acids. The junction had 3 bases not matched to a gene; V was cut back by 8 bases and J by 4 bases. CDR1 and CDR2 (germline): SNHLY, FYNNEI. The CDR3 loop is CASRTSGGADTQYF. Written as DNA, the CDR3 is TGTGCCAGCCGTACTAGCGGGGGGGCAGATACGCAGTATTTT.

J is TRBJ1-1 and V is TRBV7-2; D call uncertain. Germline values: CDR1 SGHTA, CDR2 FQGNSA. CDR3 length equals 14 residues. Trimming pared 4 bases from V and 5 bases from J, leaving 14 bases between. Written as DNA, the CDR3 is TGTGCCAGCAGCTCCCCTGCGGGTTGGACTGAAGCTTTCTTT. This encodes CASSSPAGWTEAFF.

This chain joins TRBV10-3 and TRBJ1-1, with D perhaps TRBD1 (5 bases). The CDR3 covers 15 residues. V shed 4 bases and J shed 3 bases, with 15 bases lying between them. Germline V CDR1 and CDR2: ENHRY, SYGVKD. In DNA form, the CDR3 reads TGTGCCATCAGTGGCCCGGACCAAGGGGACACTGAAGCTTTCTTT. The encoded protein is CAISGPDQGDTEAFF.